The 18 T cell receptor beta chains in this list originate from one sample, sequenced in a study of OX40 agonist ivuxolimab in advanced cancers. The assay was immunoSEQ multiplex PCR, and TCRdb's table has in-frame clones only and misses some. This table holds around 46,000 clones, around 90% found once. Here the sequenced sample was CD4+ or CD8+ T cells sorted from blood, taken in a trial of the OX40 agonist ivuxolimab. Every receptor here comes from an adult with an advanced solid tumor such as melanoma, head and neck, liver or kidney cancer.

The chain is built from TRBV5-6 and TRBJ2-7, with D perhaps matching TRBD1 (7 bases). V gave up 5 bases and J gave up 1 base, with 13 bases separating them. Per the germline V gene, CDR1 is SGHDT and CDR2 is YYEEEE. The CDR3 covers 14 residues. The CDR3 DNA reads TGTGCCAGCAGAGAACAGGGGACTTCCTACGAGCAGTACTTC. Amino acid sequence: CASREQGTSYEQYF.

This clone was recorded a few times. As DNA, the CDR3 is TGTGCCAGCAGCTGGACAGTGAACACTGAAGCTTTCTTT. Translating gives CASSWTVNTEAFF. The rearrangement links TRBV28 to TRBJ1-1, with a weak D call TRBD1 (6 bases). Germline V gene data show CDR1 as MDHEN and CDR2 as SYDVKM. The CDR3 runs to 13 residues. With 6 bases removed from V and 0 bases from J, the gap between germline ends came to 8 bases. The full variable domain, with the rest looked up from reference TRBV28 and TRBJ1-1, is DVKVTQSSRYLVKRTGEKVFLECVQDMDHENMFWYRQDPGLGLRLIYFSYDVKMKEKGDIPEGYSVSREKKERFSLILESASTNQTSMYLCASSWTVNTEAFFGQGTRLTVV.

The CDR3 loop is CASSGTAGYSPLHF. Here the CDR3 DNA reads TGTGCCAGTAGTGGGACAGCGGGATATTCACCCCTCCACTTT. The chain carries TRBV19 and TRBJ1-6, with 7 bases matching TRBD1. V lost 5 bases to trimming and J lost 8 bases; unmatched junction nucleotides: 6. Germline CDR1 is LNHDA and CDR2 is SQIVND (reference sequence). The CDR3 extends over 14 amino acids.

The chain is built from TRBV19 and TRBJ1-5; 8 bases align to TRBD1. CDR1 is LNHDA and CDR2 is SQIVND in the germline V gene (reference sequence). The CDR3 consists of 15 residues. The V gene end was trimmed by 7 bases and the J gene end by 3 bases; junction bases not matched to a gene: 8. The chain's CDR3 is CASKQDRDANQPQHF. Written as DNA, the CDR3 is TGTGCCAGTAAGCAGGACAGGGACGCCAATCAGCCCCAGCATTTT.

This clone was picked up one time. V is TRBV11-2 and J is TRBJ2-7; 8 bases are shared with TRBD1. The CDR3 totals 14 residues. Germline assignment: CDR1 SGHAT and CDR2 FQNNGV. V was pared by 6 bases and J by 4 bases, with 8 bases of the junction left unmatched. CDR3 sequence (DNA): TGTGCCAGCAGTTCCGGGACAGGACTGTACGAGCAGTACTTC. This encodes CASSSGTGLYEQYF.

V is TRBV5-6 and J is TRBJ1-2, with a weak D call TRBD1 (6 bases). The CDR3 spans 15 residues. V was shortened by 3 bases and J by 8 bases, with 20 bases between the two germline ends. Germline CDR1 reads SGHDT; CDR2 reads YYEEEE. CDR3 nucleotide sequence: TGTGCCAGCAGCTCCCGGGACAACCTTAAGGGCGGCTACACCTTC. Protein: CASSSRDNLKGGYTF.

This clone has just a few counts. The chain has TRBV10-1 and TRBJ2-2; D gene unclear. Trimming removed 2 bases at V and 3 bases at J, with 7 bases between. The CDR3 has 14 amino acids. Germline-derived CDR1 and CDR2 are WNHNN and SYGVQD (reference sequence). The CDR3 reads CASSERQDTGELFF. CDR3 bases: TGCGCCAGCAGTGAGAGGCAGGACACCGGGGAGCTGTTTTTT.

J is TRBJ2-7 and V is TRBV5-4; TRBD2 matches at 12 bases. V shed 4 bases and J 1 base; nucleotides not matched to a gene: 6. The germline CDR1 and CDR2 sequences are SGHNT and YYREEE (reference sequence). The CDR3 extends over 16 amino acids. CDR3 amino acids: CASSLAGGSLSYEQYF. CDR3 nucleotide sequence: TGTGCCAGCAGCCTAGCGGGAGGGAGTTTGTCCTACGAGCAGTACTTC.

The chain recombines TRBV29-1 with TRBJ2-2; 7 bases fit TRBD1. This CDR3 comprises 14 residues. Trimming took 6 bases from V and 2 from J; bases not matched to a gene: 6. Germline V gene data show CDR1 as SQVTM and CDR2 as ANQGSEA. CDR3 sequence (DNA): TGCAGCGTGGGCGCAGGGGGTAACACCGGGGAGCTGTTTTTT. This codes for CSVGAGGNTGELFF.

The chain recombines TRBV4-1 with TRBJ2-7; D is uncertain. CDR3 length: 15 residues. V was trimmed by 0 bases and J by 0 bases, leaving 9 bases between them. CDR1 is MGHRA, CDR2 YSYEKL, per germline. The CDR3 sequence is CASSQEPGSSYEQYF. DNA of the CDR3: TGCGCCAGCAGCCAAGAACCAGGCTCCTCCTACGAGCAGTACTTC.

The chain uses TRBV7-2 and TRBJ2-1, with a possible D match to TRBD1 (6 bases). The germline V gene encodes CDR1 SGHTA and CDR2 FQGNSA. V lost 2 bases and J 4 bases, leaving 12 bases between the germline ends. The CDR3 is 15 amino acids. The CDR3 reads CASSLKTGLYNEQFF. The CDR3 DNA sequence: TGTGCCAGCAGCTTAAAGACAGGCTTATACAATGAGCAGTTCTTC.

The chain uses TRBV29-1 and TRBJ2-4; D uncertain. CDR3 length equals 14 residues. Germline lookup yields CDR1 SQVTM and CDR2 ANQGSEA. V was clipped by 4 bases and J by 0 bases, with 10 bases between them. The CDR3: CSVVAQVAKNIQYF. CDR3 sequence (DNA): TGCAGCGTTGTCGCACAAGTAGCCAAAAACATTCAGTACTTC.

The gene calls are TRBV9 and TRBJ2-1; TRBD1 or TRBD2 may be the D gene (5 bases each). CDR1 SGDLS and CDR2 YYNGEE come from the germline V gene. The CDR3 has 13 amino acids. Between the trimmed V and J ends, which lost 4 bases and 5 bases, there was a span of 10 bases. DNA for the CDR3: TGTGCCAGCAGCCCGGGACCAGACAATGAGCAGTTCTTC. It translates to CASSPGPDNEQFF.

The CDR3 nucleotides are TGTGCCTGGAGTAGAGGGACAGGTCACACTGAAGCTTTCTTT. Translation gives CAWSRGTGHTEAFF. V gene TRBV30 combines with J gene TRBJ1-1; 8 bases are shared with TRBD1. This CDR3 comprises 14 residues. The V and J ends lost 2 bases and 3 bases, in that order; junction bases with no gene match: 5. Germline V gene sequence: CDR1 GTSNPN, CDR2 SVGIG (reference sequence).

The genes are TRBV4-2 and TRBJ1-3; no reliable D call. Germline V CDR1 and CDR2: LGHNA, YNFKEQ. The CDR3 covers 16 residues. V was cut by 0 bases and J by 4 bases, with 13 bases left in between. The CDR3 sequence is CASSQDRFMPGNTIYF. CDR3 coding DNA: TGTGCCAGCAGCCAAGACAGGTTCATGCCAGGAAACACCATATATTTT.

The CDR3 here is CAWSRGTGARDTQYF. The CDR3 DNA is TGTGCCTGGAGCCGTGGGACAGGAGCACGCGATACGCAGTATTTT. V and J are TRBV30 and TRBJ2-3; 8 bases align to TRBD1. The CDR3 spans 15 residues. The ends lost 3 bases at V and 6 bases at J; junction bases unmatched: 11. The germline CDR1 and CDR2 sequences are GTSNPN and SVGIG (reference sequence).

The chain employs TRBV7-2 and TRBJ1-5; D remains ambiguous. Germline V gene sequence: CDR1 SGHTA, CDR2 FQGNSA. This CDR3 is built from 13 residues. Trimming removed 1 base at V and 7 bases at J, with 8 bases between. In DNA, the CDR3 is TGTGCCAGCAGCTTAGGACAATTACAGCCCCAGCATTTT. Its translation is CASSLGQLQPQHF.

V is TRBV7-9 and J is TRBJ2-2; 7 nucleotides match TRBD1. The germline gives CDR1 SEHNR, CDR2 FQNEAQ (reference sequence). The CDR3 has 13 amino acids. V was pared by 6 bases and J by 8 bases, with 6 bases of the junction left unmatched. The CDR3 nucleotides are TGTGCCAGCAGGCCCGACAGGGTTGGGGAGCTGTTTTTT. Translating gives CASRPDRVGELFF.